These 5 T cell receptor beta chains came from one sample sequenced in a study of T cell repertoires in aging, cancer and after chemotherapy. TRB rearrangements spanning V, D and J were amplified using mixed TRB-A/B primers. TCRdb reprocessed the multiplex PCR reads with MiXCR, giving one entry per CDR3 protein. The sample has 9,000 or so distinct CDR3 sequences; roughly 32% are singletons. Peripheral blood genomic DNA, not sorted cells or RNA, was the template. Material: blood. The source is a human donor in good health.

This clonotype was detected only a few times. The chain joins TRBV19 to TRBJ2-3, with TRBD2 matching 10 bases. In germline, CDR1 is LNHDA, CDR2 SQIVND (reference sequence). The CDR3 length is 16 residues. With V trimmed by 5 bases and J by 0 bases, 5 bases remained unmatched. The CDR3, as DNA: TGTGCCAGTAGTGTTAGCGGGAGGACTAGCACAGATACGCAGTATTTT. Protein sequence: CASSVSGRTSTDTQYF.

This chain connects TRBV7-9 to TRBJ2-7, with a possible D match to TRBD1 (5 bases). V was clipped by 5 bases and J by 0 bases, with 11 bases between them. The germline CDR1 and CDR2 sequences are SEHNR and FQNEAQ (reference sequence). The CDR3 runs to 14 residues. CDR3 loop: CASSPDSTSYEQYF. The DNA for the CDR3 is TGTGCCAGCAGCCCCGACAGCACCTCCTACGAGCAGTACTTC.

This clonotype has more than one count but fewer than ten. The gene calls are TRBV7-3 and TRBJ2-1; 7 bases line up with TRBD2. The CDR3 runs to 19 residues. V was clipped by 6 bases and J by 2 bases; unmatched bases: 19. The V gene's germline CDR1 is SGHTA and CDR2 FQGTGA. Written as DNA, the CDR3 is TGTGCCAGCAGTTTTTCGCCCCCGACGGGAGGTCTTGCCTACAATGAGCAGTTCTTC. Translating it yields CASSFSPPTGGLAYNEQFF. The whole variable domain, remainder taken from reference TRBV7-3 and TRBJ2-1, is GAGVSQTPSNKVTEKGKYVELRCDPISGHTALYWYRQSLGQGPEFLIYFQGTGAADDSGLPNDRFFAVRPEGSVSTLKIQRTERGDSAVYLCASSFSPPTGGLAYNEQFFGPGTRLTVL.

This chain uses TRBV19 with TRBJ2-7, with a possible D match to TRBD1 (5 bases). Trimming removed 1 base at V and 6 bases at J, with 10 bases between. This CDR3 is 13 amino acids long. Germline loops: CDR1 LNHDA, CDR2 SQIVND (reference sequence). The CDR3 reads CASSIGGGSEQYF. The CDR3 DNA reads as TGTGCCAGTAGTATAGGGGGCGGCAGCGAGCAGTACTTC.

This clonotype appeared a single time. The gene calls are TRBV12-3 or TRBV12-4 and TRBJ2-2, with 8 bases that match TRBD1. Losses at the gene ends were 7 bases for V and 4 bases for J; bases not matched to a gene: 5. The CDR3 has 14 residues. CDR3 coding DNA: TGTGCCAGCACCGGACAGGGACCCACCGGGGAGCTGTTTTTT. Residues: CASTGQGPTGELFF.